Sequencing of this T cell receptor (beta chain) was carried out in a study of blood T cells in healthy people across ages (dated by TCRdb to 2014 to 2015). Describing the broader study: In model experiments, template switching captured about one uniquely barcoded TCR beta cDNA molecule for every two T cells. The donors were divided into four age groups: young (average approximately 17 years), middle-aged (approximately 41), aged (around 59) and long-lived (approximately 74). To track age-related changes in TCR beta repertoire diversity, the study relied on deep sequencing normalized with unique cDNA molecular identifiers. Two additional independent replicas of 1 million unique cDNA reads from the same blood draw were analyzed for two donors (one aged 18 to 30 and one aged 80 or older). To avoid experimental bias, donors of different ages were distributed randomly across sequencing lanes.

The donors were 40 or so Caucasian individuals from Russia, aged 6 to 90 years, who were systemically healthy. Approximately 10 milliliters of peripheral blood were collected from each donor into EDTA-treated Vacutainer tubes. Ficoll-Paque density-gradient centrifugation was used to isolate PBMCs, with at least 6.5 million per sample. Trizol reagent was used to extract total RNA from the PBMCs, yielding at least 5.5 micrograms per sample. For every donor, flow cytometry on a PBMC aliquot measured the percentage of naive CD45RAhigh/CD27high T cells. General study outcomes and caveats: A strong correlation was found between observed TCR beta diversity and the percentage of naive T cells measured by flow cytometry. Total diversity estimates from one million sequenced T cells were considered lower bounds and underestimates. Since profiling was done on bulk unsorted PBMCs, naive and antigen-experienced compartments could not be conclusively compared. Compared with the aged group, more naive CD4+ T cells, fewer expanded clones and increased TCR diversity were shown by the long-lived group, suggesting age selection. Observed TCR beta diversity per million T cells fell roughly linearly with age, and a significant reduction was already apparent by age roughly 41. Because the CMV infection status of the donors was unknown, age-related changes in expanded clonotypes may potentially have been confounded.

Libraries were prepared through 5' RACE. These reads were obtained on an Illumina HiSeq 2500. A second PCR of roughly 7 to 12 cycles was run with a J-beta primer mix and a sample-barcoded 5' primer. Each TCR beta cDNA molecule received a unique molecular identifier from a template-switch 5' adaptor carrying 12 random nucleotides. Each sample yielded at least 2.5 million CDR3-containing paired-end reads. The Mint cDNA synthesis kit, primed by a TRBC-specific oligonucleotide, was used to synthesize first-strand cDNA from all RNA. Following uracil-DNA glycosylase treatment, all cDNA underwent a first 18-cycle PCR with the universal primers M1SS and BC2_uni_R. Per the authors' processing: For normalization, 1 million high-quality reads were randomly selected from each sample, with every read carrying a distinct molecular identifier. Instead of being binned into consensus sequences, reads with shared molecular identifiers were discarded. MiTCR, with a Q25 quality threshold and the strictest error-elimination algorithm, was used for CDR3 identification, clonotype clustering and error correction. Lower-bound total TCR beta diversity was estimated with a nonparametric unseen species model using Euler transformation. TCRdb passed the public sequencing reads through fastp at Q25 and MiXCR, retaining productive beta sequences. Identical CDR3 protein sequences are pooled into one entry, listed with their most common genes and DNA. The V and J calls, along with clone size, are taken from TCRdb and not from the paper's own processing. Within this sample are about 620,000 distinct CDR3 sequences, with under 25% of them counted one time only. The ten largest clones capture roughly 3.6% of the sample.

A remark on this clonotype: Its antigen remains unidentified. Per-base qualities were not stored, and no clone one base away is much larger.

The CDR3 contains 13 residues, cysteine and phenylalanine counted. Solely the CDR3 DNA is kept, with 39 bases framed from the first base. Cut back by 1 base and 4 bases, the V and J ends lie 10 bases apart. Based on the germline V gene (reference sequence), the CDR1 and CDR2 sequences are DFQATT and SNEGSKA. The origin of this receptor is an older man in good health. The sequencing input was blood. The rearrangement combines TRBV20-1 with TRBJ2-5; the D gene is possibly TRBD2, with 5 bases matching. Read as DNA, the sequence is TGCAGTGCTAGAGTAGAGGGTGTAGAGACCCAGTACTTC. This yields the protein CSARVEGVETQYF.